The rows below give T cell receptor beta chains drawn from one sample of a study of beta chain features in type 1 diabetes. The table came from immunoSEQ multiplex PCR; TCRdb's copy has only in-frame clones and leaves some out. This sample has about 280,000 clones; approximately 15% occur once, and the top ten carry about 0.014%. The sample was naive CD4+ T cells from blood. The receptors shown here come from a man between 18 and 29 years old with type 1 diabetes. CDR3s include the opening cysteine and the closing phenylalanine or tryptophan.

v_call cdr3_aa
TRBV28 CASSSNQGLSSYNEQFF
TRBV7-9 CASSPVQGTTYEQYF
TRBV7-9 CASSPISWTGELFF
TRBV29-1 CSGGQMNTEAFF
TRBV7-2 CASSQTGTGELFF
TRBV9 CASSVRAGQETQYF
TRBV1 CTSSPPDRGYGYTF
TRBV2 CASSPVAGPHTEAFF
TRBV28 CASSTEGADTQYF
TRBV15 CATRSGSSYNEQFF
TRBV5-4 CASSLDRRRETQYF
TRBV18 CASSPRQLSNQPQHF
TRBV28 CASSFFGQGKETQYF